The 8 T cell receptor beta chains reported below all come from one sample, sequenced in a study of blood T cell repertoires in COVID-19. The data were produced by immunoSEQ multiplex PCR, yet TCRdb's version contains in-frame clones alone and is incomplete. The sample has roughly 260,000 clones, just under 90% seen once. The sequencing sample was made of peripheral blood. The receptors were sampled from a woman in her 40s with acute or convalescent COVID-19.

The V and J genes are TRBV19 and TRBJ1-4, with D maybe TRBD1 (6 bases). Looked up from germline, CDR1 is LNHDA and CDR2 is SQIVND (reference sequence). The CDR3 consists of 14 residues. The V end lost 5 bases, the J end lost 3 bases, and 10 bases lay between the germline ends. The DNA of the CDR3 is TGTGCCAGTAGTGCCCCAGGGGCTAATGAAAAACTGTTTTTT. It yields the protein CASSAPGANEKLFF.

The V and J genes are TRBV5-1 and TRBJ2-3; 8 positions match TRBD1. V trimming: 4 bases; J trimming: 5 bases; junction bases outside the gene matches: 6. The germline V gene has CDR1 SGHRS and CDR2 YFSETQ. The CDR3 has 14 amino acids. DNA for the CDR3: TGCGCCAGCAGCACGGGACAGGCTTTAGATACGCAGTATTTT. Its protein product is CASSTGQALDTQYF.

This chain uses TRBV7-2 with TRBJ1-3; unclear D gene. Trimming pared 5 bases from V and 0 bases from J, leaving 11 bases between. Germline CDR1 and CDR2: SGHTA and FQGNSA. The CDR3 runs to 15 residues. CDR3 residues: CASSNRVFSGNTIYF. As DNA, the CDR3 is TGTGCCAGCAGCAACCGGGTCTTCTCTGGAAACACCATATATTTT. The full variable domain, completed using reference TRBV7-2 and TRBJ1-3, is GAGVSQSPSNKVTEKGKDVELRCDPISGHTALYWYRQSLGQGLEFLIYFQGNSAPDKSGLPSDRFSAERTGGSVSTLTIQRTQQEDSAVYLCASSNRVFSGNTIYFGEGSWLTVV.

V usage is TRBV19 and J usage is TRBJ2-5; 9 positions match TRBD1. Germline values: CDR1 LNHDA, CDR2 SQIVND (reference sequence). The CDR3 sequence is 15 residues long. V dropped 4 bases and J dropped 3; count of bases not matched to a gene: 6. CDR3 amino acids: CASSTRTGVKETQYF. The CDR3 region has the DNA TGTGCCAGTAGTACCCGGACAGGGGTTAAAGAGACCCAGTACTTC.

V gene TRBV6-1 combines with J gene TRBJ1-5, with D unclear. Germline CDR1 reads MNHNS; CDR2 reads SASEGT. The CDR3 sequence is 15 residues long. Trimming stripped 2 bases from V and 0 bases from J, with 8 bases between. CDR3 amino acids: CASSESGYSNQPQHF. In DNA, the CDR3 is TGTGCCAGCAGTGAATCCGGGTATAGCAATCAGCCCCAGCATTTT.

This chain joins TRBV6-2 or TRBV6-3 and TRBJ2-7; possible D gene TRBD2, 7 bases. The V gene lost 6 bases and the J gene lost 4 bases, with 19 bases spanning the gap. This CDR3 has 15 amino acids. Germline-derived CDR1 and CDR2 are MNHEY and SVGEGT. CDR3 bases: TGTGCCAGCAGCTATGTACCAGGGGAGGGTTACGAGCAGTACGTC. This translates into CASSYVPGEGYEQYV.

The rearrangement uses TRBV7-6 and TRBJ2-3, with D perhaps matching TRBD2 (5 bases). The CDR3 is 14 residues long. The germline CDR1 and CDR2 sequences are SGHVS and FNYEAQ. The ends were cut back, 5 bases at V and 6 bases at J, with 15 bases in the middle. The CDR3 DNA sequence: TGTGCCAGCAGCCTAAGCGGAGCGGAGGATACGCAGTATTTT. Translation gives CASSLSGAEDTQYF.

V is TRBV7-8 and J is TRBJ1-2, with D possibly TRBD1 on 5 matching bases. The germline V gene has CDR1 SGHVS and CDR2 FQNEAQ. V lost 6 bases to trimming and J lost 1 base, with 15 bases between them. The CDR3 runs to 15 residues. CDR3 DNA sequence: TGTGCCAGCAGTCGGGAGGGGAATGGTAACTATGGCTACACCTTC. Its protein is CASSREGNGNYGYTF.